The 15 T cell receptor beta chains below all came from one sample that was sequenced in a study of monozygotic twins with inflammatory bowel disease (dated by TCRdb to 2018 to 2020). The library was produced with 5' RACE. The reads were generated on an Illumina HiSeq 2500. The reads were reprocessed in TCRdb, with one entry per CDR3 protein sequence and no accompanying DNA. The table for this sample shows some 400,000 distinct CDR3 sequences. More than 2% of the sample is taken by the ten largest. The material sequenced was blood. Every receptor here comes from a human donor with ulcerative colitis or Crohn's disease, or a healthy co-twin of an affected twin (not recorded which).

V usage is TRBV5-6 and J usage is TRBJ1-5; absent DNA, TCRdb's TRBD1 call cannot be checked. This CDR3 comprises 14 residues. CDR1 is SGHDT, CDR2 YYEEEE, per germline. The CDR3 loop reads CASSAGTGDQPQHF.

The chain combines TRBV28 with TRBJ2-2. Germline V gene sequence: CDR1 MDHEN, CDR2 SYDVKM. The CDR3 has 14 amino acids. CDR3 residues: CASTRVKSTGELFF.

The rearrangement joins TRBV7-8 to TRBJ2-7; TCRdb gives TRBD1 as the D gene, but with no DNA this cannot be confirmed. Germline loops: CDR1 SGHVS, CDR2 FQNEAQ. The CDR3 totals 15 residues. CDR3 protein: CASSLGAGGPYEQYF.

CDR3 sequence: CAWSPGQGADEQYF. This chain links TRBV30 with TRBJ2-7; the TCRdb D gene call, TRBD1, has no DNA to confirm it. From germline, CDR1 is GTSNPN and CDR2 SVGIG (reference sequence). The CDR3 runs 14 residues.

The rearrangement joins TRBV18 to TRBJ1-1; lacking DNA, the TRBD1 call made by TCRdb goes unchecked. Germline V lookup: CDR1 KGHSH, CDR2 LQKENI. This CDR3 contains 17 residues. CDR3 protein: CASSPYQLGQFNTEAFF.

The chain is built from TRBV7-3 and TRBJ2-4. This CDR3 is built from 16 residues. From germline, CDR1 is SGHTA and CDR2 FQGTGA. The CDR3 sequence: CASSSDGVSAKNIQYF.

The chain links TRBV7-9 to TRBJ2-7; the TCRdb D gene call, TRBD2, has no DNA to confirm it. This CDR3 is 15 amino acids long. The germline gives CDR1 SEHNR, CDR2 FQNEAQ (reference sequence). This chain's CDR3 is CASSLATSGSYEQYF. Together with reference TRBV7-9 and TRBJ2-7, the CDR3 gives the full variable domain: DTGVSQNPRHKITKRGQNVTFRCDPISEHNRLYWYRQTLGQGPEFLTYFQNEAQLEKSRLLSDRFSAERPKGSFSTLEIQRTEQGDSAMYLCASSLATSGSYEQYFGPGTRLTVT.

J is TRBJ2-1 and V is TRBV20-1. The CDR3 has 14 residues. Germline V CDR1 and CDR2: DFQATT, SNEGSKA (reference sequence). This chain's CDR3 is CSASNSRSYNEQFF.

The V gene is TRBV6-1, the J gene TRBJ1-5. From germline, CDR1 is MNHNS and CDR2 SASEGT. This CDR3 region has 15 residues. The CDR3 spells CASRANQDFNQPQHF.

V gene TRBV12-3 or TRBV12-4 combines with J gene TRBJ1-1. The CDR3 has 13 residues. This chain's CDR3 is CASRISTWLQAFF.

The V gene is TRBV20-1, the J gene TRBJ2-7; TCRdb designates TRBD1, a call that cannot be tested without DNA. The CDR3 has 14 residues. Germline V gives CDR1 DFQATT, CDR2 SNEGSKA (reference sequence). The CDR3: CSAQGGRRKYEQYF.

V gene TRBV5-1 combines with J gene TRBJ2-7; TCRdb returns TRBD1, unconfirmable since there is no DNA. The CDR3 contains 14 residues. CDR1 is SGHRS, CDR2 YFSETQ, per germline. This CDR3 reads CASSMGQEGDEQYF.

The V call is TRBV12-3 or TRBV12-4, the J call TRBJ1-5. The CDR3 length is 13 residues. The CDR3 here is CASSSDERQPQHF.

The CDR3: CASSLVSGSTDTQYF. V is TRBV7-2 and J is TRBJ2-3. In germline, CDR1 is SGHTA, CDR2 FQGNSA. The CDR3 is 15 residues long.

The chain links TRBV11-2 to TRBJ2-7; lacking DNA, the TRBD2 call made by TCRdb goes unchecked. CDR1 SGHAT and CDR2 FQNNGV come from the germline V gene. There are 15 residues in the CDR3. The CDR3 sequence: CASSLIAGGVTEQYF.